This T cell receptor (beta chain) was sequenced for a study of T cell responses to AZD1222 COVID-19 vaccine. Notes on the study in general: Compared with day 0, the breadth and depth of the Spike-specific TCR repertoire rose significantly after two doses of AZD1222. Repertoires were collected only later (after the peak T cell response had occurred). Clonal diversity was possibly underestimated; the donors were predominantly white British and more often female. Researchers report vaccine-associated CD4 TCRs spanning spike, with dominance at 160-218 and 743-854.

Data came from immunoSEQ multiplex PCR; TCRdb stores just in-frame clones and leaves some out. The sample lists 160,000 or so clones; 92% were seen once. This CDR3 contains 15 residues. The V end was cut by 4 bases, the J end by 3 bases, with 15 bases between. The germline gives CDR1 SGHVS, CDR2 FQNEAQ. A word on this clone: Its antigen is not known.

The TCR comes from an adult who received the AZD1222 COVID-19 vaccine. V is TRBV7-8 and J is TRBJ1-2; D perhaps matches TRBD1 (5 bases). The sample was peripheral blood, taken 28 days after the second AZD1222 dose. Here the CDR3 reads CASSSGGTAHYGYTF. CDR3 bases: TGTGCCAGCAGCTCAGGCGGGACGGCCCACTATGGCTACACCTTC.